These 14 T cell receptor beta chains originate from one sample sequenced in a study of T cells in Graves' hyperthyroidism and ophthalmopathy. What was amplified from RNA transcripts were TCR beta CDR3 regions. An initial round of RT-PCR targeting the TCR CDR3 relied on the HTBI primer set. TCRdb fed the multiplex PCR reads into MiXCR, producing one record per CDR3 protein. This sample yields 250,000 to 300,000 distinct CDR3 sequences, of which roughly a fifth are seen a single time; under 45% belongs to the top ten. Sequenced material: blood. All receptors come from a man aged 50 to 59 with Graves' ophthalmopathy.

This clonotype was detected a few times. The chain joins TRBV7-9 to TRBJ2-5; TRBD2 aligns across 11 bases. From germline, CDR1 is SEHNR and CDR2 FQNEAQ (reference sequence). The CDR3 covers 18 residues. Losses at the gene ends were 1 base for V and 5 bases for J; bases not matched to a gene: 12. The chain's CDR3 is CASSLGAVAGGPRETQYF. The CDR3 nucleotides read TGTGCCAGCAGCTTAGGGGCAGTAGCGGGAGGGCCTCGGGAGACCCAGTACTTC.

At least ten counts were recorded for this clonotype. The gene calls are TRBV15 and TRBJ2-7, with 9 bases aligning to TRBD1. The CDR3 totals 14 residues. V shed 4 bases, J shed 4 bases, and the junction held 5 bases outside the gene matches. Germline assignment: CDR1 LNHNV and CDR2 YYDKDF (reference sequence). CDR3 amino acids: CATSMDRGGYEQYF. For the CDR3, the DNA is TGTGCCACCAGCATGGACAGGGGTGGGTACGAGCAGTACTTC.

This clonotype was counted a few times. This CDR3 reads CASSPVGGSSNQPQHF. The CDR3 DNA follows: TGTGCCAGCAGTCCCGTGGGGGGGAGTAGCAATCAGCCCCAGCATTTT. The V call is TRBV6-1, the J call TRBJ1-5, with D tentatively TRBD1 (5 bases). The CDR3 is made up of 16 amino acids. V shed 5 bases and J shed 0 bases, with 14 bases lying between them. The germline gives CDR1 MNHNS, CDR2 SASEGT.

The rearrangement uses TRBV10-3 and TRBJ1-6; no firm D call. The V and J ends lost 7 bases and 0 bases respectively, with 7 bases between them. Germline CDR1 is ENHRY and CDR2 is SYGVKD. The CDR3 length is 14 residues. The CDR3 spells CAITAGSYNSPLHF. Written as DNA, the CDR3 is TGTGCCATCACGGCCGGCTCCTATAATTCACCCCTCCACTTT.

This chain connects TRBV6-9 to TRBJ2-7, with 9 bases matching TRBD2. Trimming cost V 4 bases and J 5 bases; bases outside gene matches: 15. Germline V gene lookup returns CDR1 MNHGY and CDR2 SVAAGI. This CDR3 is built from 17 residues. CDR3 DNA: TGTGCCAGCAGTTCCCCCCCTTCCGGACTAGCGAAGAACGAGCAGTACTTC. Its translation: CASSSPPSGLAKNEQYF.

In this sample, this clonotype turned up many times. V is TRBV3-1 and J is TRBJ2-7; no clear D gene. The CDR3 length is 13 residues. Trimming pared 4 bases from V and 4 bases from J, leaving 11 bases between. In germline, CDR1 is LGHDT, CDR2 YNNKEL (reference sequence). CDR3 DNA: TGTGCCAGCAGCCCACCCGTTGGGTACGAGCAGTACTTC. As protein: CASSPPVGYEQYF.

This chain uses TRBV29-1 with TRBJ1-2; TRBD1 matches 7 bases. The CDR3 loop spans 15 amino acids. V was pared by 6 bases and J by 4 bases, with 14 bases of the junction left unmatched. The germline CDR1 and CDR2 sequences are SQVTM and ANQGSEA. CDR3 loop: CSVPLPTGTSYGYTF. The CDR3 DNA sequence: TGCAGCGTCCCTTTACCGACAGGGACTAGCTATGGCTACACCTTC.

This clonotype was picked up many times. The chain links TRBV27 to TRBJ2-1; 11 bases are shared with TRBD2. The CDR3 is 17 amino acids. Losses at the gene ends were 6 bases for V and 4 bases for J; bases not matched to a gene: 11. Germline CDR1 MNHEY, CDR2 SMNVEV (reference sequence). DNA of the CDR3: TGTGCCAGCAGGACTCCCTCCGGGACTAGCGGATACAATGAGCAGTTCTTC. This codes for CASRTPSGTSGYNEQFF.

This clonotype appeared many times. The gene calls are TRBV20-1 and TRBJ1-6; possibly TRBD1 for D (5 bases). Per germline, CDR1 DFQATT and CDR2 SNEGSKA (reference sequence). The CDR3 covers 15 residues. The germline V and J ends were trimmed by 2 bases and 5 bases, with 13 bases remaining between them. Written as DNA, the CDR3 is TGCAGTGCTAGACTACCGGGACCGAATAATTCACCCCTCCACTTT. It yields the protein CSARLPGPNNSPLHF.

This clonotype came up a few times. The gene calls are TRBV6-8 and TRBJ2-3, with TRBD2 matching 14 bases. V lost 2 bases and J lost 4; bases outside the gene matches: 5. The germline CDR1 and CDR2 sequences are MNHGY and SAAAGT. This CDR3 has 17 amino acids. The CDR3 region has the DNA TGTGCCAGCAGTTACCGGCTGGGACTAGCGGGAGCAGATACGCAGTATTTT. Protein product: CASSYRLGLAGADTQYF.

The V gene is TRBV7-9, the J gene TRBJ1-6, with unresolved D. The CDR3 runs to 14 residues. Germline-derived CDR1 and CDR2 are SEHNR and FQNEAQ (reference sequence). Trimming removed 4 bases from V and 10 bases from J, with 14 bases in between. Written as DNA, the CDR3 is TGTGCCAGCAGCTCCACAGACTTTAGATCACCCCTCCACTTT. Protein: CASSSTDFRSPLHF.

The chain links TRBV5-1 to TRBJ2-7, with a weak D call TRBD2 (7 bases). The CDR3 sequence is 15 residues long. In germline, CDR1 is SGHRS, CDR2 YFSETQ. V lost 4 bases to trimming and J lost 6 bases, with 20 bases between them. Here the CDR3 DNA reads TGCGCCAGCAGCCCCTACGTTGGCGGGGGCGCCGAGCAGTACTTC. Translated, it gives CASSPYVGGGAEQYF.

V gene TRBV7-6 combines with J gene TRBJ2-7, with D possibly matching TRBD2 (6 bases). CDR3 length equals 14 residues. CDR1 SGHVS and CDR2 FNYEAQ come from the germline V gene. Trimming shortened V by 3 bases and J by 3 bases, and 12 bases separated the two germline ends. CDR3 residues: CASSFSGLDYEQYF. As DNA, the CDR3 is TGTGCCAGCAGCTTCAGCGGGTTAGACTACGAGCAGTACTTC.

In DNA form, the CDR3 reads TGCAGCGTGGCTCAGGGGGCTTGGGAGACCCAGTACTTC. Its translation: CSVAQGAWETQYF. This chain joins TRBV29-1 and TRBJ2-5, with 8 bases matching TRBD1. The V and J ends lost 6 bases and 5 bases, in that order; junction bases with no gene match: 8. Germline loops: CDR1 SQVTM, CDR2 ANQGSEA. The CDR3 covers 13 residues. Full variable domain (rest looked up from reference TRBV29-1 and TRBJ2-5): SAVISQKPSRDICQRGTSLTIQCQVDSQVTMMFWYRQQPGQSLTLIATANQGSEATYESGFVIDKFPISRPNLTFSTLTVSNMSPEDSSIYLCSVAQGAWETQYFGPGTRLLVL.